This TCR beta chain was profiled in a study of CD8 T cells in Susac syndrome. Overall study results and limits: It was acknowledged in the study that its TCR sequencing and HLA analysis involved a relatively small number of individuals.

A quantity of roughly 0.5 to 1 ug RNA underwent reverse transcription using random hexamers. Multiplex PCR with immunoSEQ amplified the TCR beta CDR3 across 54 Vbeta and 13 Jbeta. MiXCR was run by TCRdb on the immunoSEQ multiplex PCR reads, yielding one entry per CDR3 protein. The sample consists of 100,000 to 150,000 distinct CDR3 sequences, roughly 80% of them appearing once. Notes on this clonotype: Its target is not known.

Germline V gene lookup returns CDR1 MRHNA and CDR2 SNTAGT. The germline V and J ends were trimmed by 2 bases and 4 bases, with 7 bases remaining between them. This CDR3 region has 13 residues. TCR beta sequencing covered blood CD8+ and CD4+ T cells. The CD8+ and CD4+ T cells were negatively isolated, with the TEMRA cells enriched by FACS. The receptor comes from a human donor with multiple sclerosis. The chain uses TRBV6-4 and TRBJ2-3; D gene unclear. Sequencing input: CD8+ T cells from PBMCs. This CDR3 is CASSDGPPDTQYF. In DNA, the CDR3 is TGTGCCAGCAGTGACGGTCCCCCAGATACGCAGTATTTT.